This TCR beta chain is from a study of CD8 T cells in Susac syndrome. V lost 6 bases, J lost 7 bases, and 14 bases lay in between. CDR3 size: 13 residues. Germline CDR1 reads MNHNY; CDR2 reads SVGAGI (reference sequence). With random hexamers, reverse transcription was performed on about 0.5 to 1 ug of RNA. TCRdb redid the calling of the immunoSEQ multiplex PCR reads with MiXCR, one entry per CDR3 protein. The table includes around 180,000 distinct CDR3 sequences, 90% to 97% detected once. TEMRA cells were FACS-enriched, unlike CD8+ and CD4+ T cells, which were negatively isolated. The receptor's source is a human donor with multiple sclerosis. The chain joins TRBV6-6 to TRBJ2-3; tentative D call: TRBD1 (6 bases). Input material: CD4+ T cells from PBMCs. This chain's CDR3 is CASSPTGTNTQYF. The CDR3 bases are TGTGCCAGCAGCCCTACCGGGACAAATACGCAGTATTTT.